This T cell receptor beta chain was documented in a study of cytomegalovirus exposure and HLA in healthy donors. Overall study: There were several hundred genotyped donors. Of these, about 86% fell in the genetic ancestry cluster associated with self-reported Caucasian donors.

V shed 1 base and J shed 5 bases, with 16 bases lying between them. CDR3 size: 16 residues. Germline-derived CDR1 and CDR2 are MNHEY and SMNVEV (reference sequence). A multiplex PCR was run with 60 Vbeta primers and 13 Jbeta primers. Profiled with immunoSEQ multiplex PCR; TCRdb holds only in-frame clones, not every one. The sample has around 100,000 clones; roughly 78% are singletons. This clone was observed a handful of times. This clonotype originated in a male donor in good health and CMV-seropositive. Sequenced material: PBMCs. The gene calls are TRBV27 and TRBJ2-3; D perhaps matches TRBD2 (5 bases). This CDR3 is CASSLYSSGAVDTQYF. The CDR3 DNA reads as TGTGCCAGCAGTTTATATTCAAGCGGTGCCGTAGATACGCAGTATTTT.